A selection of T cell receptor beta chains follows, all from one sample in a study of T cell changes during pregnancy in multiple sclerosis. The data were produced by immunoSEQ multiplex PCR, yet TCRdb's version contains in-frame clones alone and is incomplete. The table shows over 25,000 clones, with roughly 89% occurring only once. The material sequenced was CD8+ T cells from peripheral blood mononuclear cells, taken in the second trimester of pregnancy. These receptor sequences come from a female donor in good health, enrolled as a control in a pregnancy study. The CDR3 runs from the conserved cysteine through the conserved F or W. The order of the fields is J gene, clone size, D gene, V gene, CDR3 DNA, CDR3 protein. A D gene is named only where the DNA matches it firmly. For some rows the clone size is stated as once, few or many, or as a class when expanded; others skip it.

>TRBJ2-3|-|TRBD2|TRBV7-9
TGTGCCAGCAGCTCCGGACTAGCGGTAGCAGATACGCAGTATTTT
CASSSGLAVADTQYF
>TRBJ1-5|-|TRBD1|TRBV9
TGTGCCAGCAGCGCAGGGGGTCAGCCCCAGCATTTT
CASSAGGQPQHF
>TRBJ2-3|-|TRBD2|TRBV9
TGTGCCAGCAGCGCCCCAGCGGGGGTTCACACAGATACGCAGTATTTT
CASSAPAGVHTDTQYF
>TRBJ2-7|-|TRBD1|TRBV2
TGTGCCAGCAGTCTAAAGACAGGGGAATCCTACGAGCAGTACTTC
CASSLKTGESYEQYF
>TRBJ2-1|-|TRBD2|TRBV6-5
TGTGCCAGCAGTTACACAAGCGGGAGCTCCTACAATGAGCAGTTCTTC
CASSYTSGSSYNEQFF
>TRBJ2-3|-|-|TRBV2
TGTGCCAGCGGGCCGCCTAGCACAGATACGCAGTATTTT
CASGPPSTDTQYF
>TRBJ1-4|-|-|TRBV4-3
TGCGCCAGCAGCCAAGATGGAGGTGTTGCAACTAATGAAAAACTGTTTTTT
CASSQDGGVATNEKLFF
>TRBJ2-3|-|TRBD2|TRBV6-1
TGTGCCAGCAGTGAACTAGCGGGGGGGCCAGATACGCAGTATTTT
CASSELAGGPDTQYF
>TRBJ2-7|-|TRBD2|TRBV30
TGTGCCTGGACGCGGGGGGCTGACTACGAGCAGTACTTC
CAWTRGADYEQYF
>TRBJ2-1|-|TRBD2|TRBV13
TGTGCCAGCAGCTTCCTCGGGGGGGGGCCATGGAATGAGCAGTTCTTC
CASSFLGGGPWNEQFF
>TRBJ2-3|-|-|TRBV19
TGTGCTACCTCTTCCAACAGTCTTGCAGATACGCAGTATTTT
CATSSNSLADTQYF
>TRBJ2-7|-|-|TRBV5-5
TGTGCCAGCCGCGGGTGGGGGCCCTACGAGCAGTACTTC
CASRGWGPYEQYF
>TRBJ1-1|-|TRBD1|TRBV5-6
TGTGCCAGCAGCCAGACAGGGACCTACACTGAAGCTTTCTTT
CASSQTGTYTEAFF
>TRBJ2-2|-|TRBD1|TRBV19
TGTGCCAGTAGTATCGGGACAGGCGGGACCGGGGAGCTGTTTTTT
CASSIGTGGTGELFF
>TRBJ2-7|-|-|TRBV7-3
TGTGCCAGCAGCTTAATTGGGGACGGGAGCGAGCAGTACTTC
CASSLIGDGSEQYF
>TRBJ2-7|-|TRBD1|TRBV19
TGTGCCAGTAGTAAAGGGGGACAGTCCTACGAGCAGTACTTC
CASSKGGQSYEQYF
>TRBJ1-1|-|-|TRBV27
TGTGCCAGCAGTCCCCGCAGAGGGGGAAACACTGAAGCTTTCTTT
CASSPRRGGNTEAFF
>TRBJ2-7|-|-|TRBV19
TGTGCCAGTAGTATAGATTACTTGTCCTACGAGCAGTACTTC
CASSIDYLSYEQYF
>TRBJ2-7|-|TRBD1|TRBV7-7
TGTGCTAGCAGCTTAGGGGGACAGGGCCTCTACGAGCAGTACTTC
CASSLGGQGLYEQYF
>TRBJ2-7|-|TRBD2|TRBV7-8
TGTGCCAGCAGCTCCGGACTAGCGGGCTACGAGCAGTACTTC
CASSSGLAGYEQYF
>TRBJ2-7|-|TRBD1|TRBV7-9
TGTGCCCTAGAAGGGACAGAGACCTACGAGCAGTACTTC
CALEGTETYEQYF
>TRBJ2-2|-|-|TRBV19
TGTGCCAGTAGAGCAGGGCAAAACACCGGGGAGCTGTTTTTT
CASRAGQNTGELFF
>TRBJ1-5|-|-|TRBV30
TGTGCCTGGAGTTGGCTGTATAGCAATCAGCCCCAGCATTTT
CAWSWLYSNQPQHF
>TRBJ1-1|once|-|TRBV7-2
TGTGCCAGCAGCTTAACAGCGTACAGGGCCAGCACTGAAGCTTTCTTT
CASSLTAYRASTEAFF
>TRBJ1-6|-|-|TRBV7-2
TGTGCCAGCATCGCCACCCCCCAGGGGCCTAATTCACCCCTCCACTTT
CASIATPQGPNSPLHF
>TRBJ2-7|-|-|TRBV30
TGTGCCTGGAGCACGGGTTACGAGCAGTACTTC
CAWSTGYEQYF
>TRBJ2-3|-|TRBD2|TRBV9
TGTGCCAGCTCAAGCGGGGGAGGAGATACGCAGTATTTT
CASSSGGGDTQYF
>TRBJ2-5|-|-|TRBV4-1
TGCGCCAGCAGCCAGGACCAAGGGGGCCAAGAGACCCAGTACTTC
CASSQDQGGQETQYF
>TRBJ1-1|-|-|TRBV2
TGTGCCAGCAGTGAAAGATTAGGAGACACTGAAGCTTTCTTT
CASSERLGDTEAFF
>TRBJ2-2|-|TRBD2|TRBV5-1
TGCGCCAGCAGCCCCGGACTAGCGGGGGACACCGGGGAGCTGTTTTTT
CASSPGLAGDTGELFF
>TRBJ2-5|once|-|TRBV7-2
TGTGCCAGCAGCCCAGAGGTTACGGGGTGGGGAGAGACCCAGTACTTC
CASSPEVTGWGETQYF